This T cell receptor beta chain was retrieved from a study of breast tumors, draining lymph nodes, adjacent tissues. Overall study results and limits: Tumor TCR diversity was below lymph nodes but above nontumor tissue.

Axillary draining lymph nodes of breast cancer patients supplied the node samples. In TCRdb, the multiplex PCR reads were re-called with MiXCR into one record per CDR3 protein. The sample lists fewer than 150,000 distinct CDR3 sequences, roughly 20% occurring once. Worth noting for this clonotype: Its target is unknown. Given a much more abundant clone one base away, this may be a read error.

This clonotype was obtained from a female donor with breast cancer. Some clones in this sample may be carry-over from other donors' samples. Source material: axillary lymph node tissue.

CDR3 sequence reads: CASSDPTGSGEKPFF. CDR3 nucleotides: TGCGCCAGCAGCGACCCCACAGGTAGTGGTGAAAAACCGTTTTTT. V gene TRBV5-1 combines with J gene TRBJ1-4; a weak D match, TRBD1 (5 bases). The length of the CDR3 is 15 residues. CDR1 SGHRS and CDR2 YFSETQ come from the germline V gene.